A selection of T cell receptor beta chains follows, all from one sample in a study of T cells after somatic rescue of genetic block. Profiling relied on immunoSEQ multiplex PCR, and the TCRdb table lists in-frame clones only, not all of them. In the table there are about 68,000 clones, about 90% of which are singletons. Sequenced sample: peripheral blood mononuclear cells (PBMCs). The receptors originated from a man aged 40-55 years. The CDR3 runs from the conserved cysteine through the conserved F or W. Fields, in order: J gene, D gene, V gene, clone size, CDR3 protein, CDR3 DNA. D genes are given only for firm matches. Rows give clone size only sometimes, using once, few, many, or a class for an expanded clone.

>TRBJ2-1|TRBD1|TRBV13|-
CASSPTGGNEQFF
TGTGCCAGCAGCCCGACAGGGGGTAATGAGCAGTTCTTC
>TRBJ2-1|TRBD2|TRBV4-2|once
CASKTGGNNEQFF
TGTGCCAGCAAGACGGGAGGAAACAATGAGCAGTTCTTC
>TRBJ2-2|-|TRBV4-3|-
CASSQETSMTGELFF
TGCGCCAGCAGCCAAGAAACTAGTATGACCGGGGAGCTGTTTTTT
>TRBJ1-5|TRBD1|TRBV6-4|-
CASRRPGGNQPQHF
TGTGCCAGCAGACGCCCAGGGGGGAATCAGCCCCAGCATTTT
>TRBJ1-1|-|TRBV5-1|-
CASSFLGMGDEHTEAFF
TGCGCCAGCAGCTTCCTAGGTATGGGGGATGAACACACTGAAGCTTTCTTT
>TRBJ1-6|TRBD1|TRBV30|-
CAWSTGVGSPLHF
TGTGCCTGGAGTACAGGGGTAGGGTCACCCCTCCACTTT
>TRBJ2-7|-|TRBV29-1|-
CSAIGSSYEQYF
TGCAGCGCGATAGGGAGCTCCTACGAGCAGTACTTC
>TRBJ2-3|-|TRBV27|once
CASNSGLPPSTDTQYF
TGTGCCAGCAACAGCGGGTTACCCCCTAGCACAGATACGCAGTATTTT
>TRBJ2-5|TRBD2|TRBV11-2|-
CASSLERLAGVETQYF
TGTGCCAGCAGCTTAGAGAGGCTAGCGGGAGTAGAGACCCAGTACTTC
>TRBJ1-2|-|TRBV5-1|-
CASRFHSPFRAAGYGYTF
TGCGCCAGCCGTTTTCACTCACCATTCAGGGCCGCGGGCTATGGCTACACCTTC
>TRBJ1-6|-|TRBV2|-
CASSEYGNYNSPLHF
TGTGCCAGCAGTGAATACGGGAACTATAATTCACCCCTCCACTTT
>TRBJ2-7|-|TRBV7-8|-
CASSLAPRLGYEQYF
TGTGCCAGCAGCTTAGCCCCGAGGTTGGGCTACGAGCAGTACTTC
>TRBJ2-1|-|TRBV28|-
CASRWTWGSRNEQFF
TGTGCCAGCAGATGGACTTGGGGGAGTAGGAATGAGCAGTTCTTC
>TRBJ2-7|TRBD2|TRBV10-2|-
CASSEGGLAGGFSSYEQYF
TGCGCCAGCAGTGAGGGCGGACTAGCGGGAGGGTTTAGCTCCTACGAGCAGTACTTC
>TRBJ2-1|-|TRBV19|-
CASSQGLSSYNEQFF
TGTGCCAGTAGCCAGGGCCTGAGCTCCTACAATGAGCAGTTCTTC
>TRBJ2-1|TRBD1|TRBV6-1|-
CAGQTGLGMGEQFF
TGTGCCGGTCAGACAGGGTTGGGGATGGGGGAGCAGTTCTTC
>TRBJ1-2|-|TRBV6-1|once
CASSEDPRQVRGYTF
TGTGCCAGCAGTGAAGACCCCCGACAGGTGAGGGGCTACACCTTC
>TRBJ2-3|-|TRBV7-3|-
CASSSDGALGTDTQYF
TGTGCCAGCAGCTCGGACGGAGCGTTGGGCACAGATACGCAGTATTTT
>TRBJ2-3|TRBD2|TRBV18|-
CASSPSSGVDKSTDTQYF
TGTGCCAGCTCACCGTCTAGCGGGGTCGACAAAAGCACAGATACGCAGTATTTT
>TRBJ2-1|TRBD2|TRBV6-5|-
CASRVGTSVYNEQFF
TGTGCCAGCAGGGTAGGGACTAGCGTTTACAATGAGCAGTTCTTC
>TRBJ2-1|-|TRBV7-9|-
CASSHATSNEQFF
TGTGCCAGCAGCCACGCCACTAGCAATGAGCAGTTCTTC
>TRBJ2-7|-|TRBV27|-
CASSRCEQYF
TGTGCCAGCAGCCGTTGCGAGCAGTACTTC
>TRBJ1-5|-|TRBV5-6|-
CASSLSGRAGRPQHF
TGTGCCAGCAGCTTATCGGGCAGGGCTGGAAGGCCCCAGCATTTT
>TRBJ2-3|-|TRBV19|-
CASSILLQRITDTQYF
TGTGCCAGTAGTATCCTCTTACAGAGGATTACAGATACGCAGTATTTT
>TRBJ2-7|TRBD1|TRBV6-6|-
CASSSSGTGAYEQYF
TGTGCCAGCAGTTCGTCCGGGACAGGGGCCTACGAGCAGTACTTC
>TRBJ2-1|-|TRBV29-1|-
CSAWGGLNNEQFF
TGCAGCGCTTGGGGGGGCCTGAACAATGAGCAGTTCTTC
>TRBJ1-6|-|TRBV7-9|-
CASSLRAPTGNSPLHF
TGTGCCAGCAGCCTCCGGGCCCCCACCGGCAATTCACCCCTCCACTTT
>TRBJ2-2|-|TRBV7-3|-
CASSLMGNTGELFF
TGTGCCAGCAGCTTAATGGGAAACACCGGGGAGCTGTTTTTT
>TRBJ2-1|TRBD2|TRBV7-9|-
CASSPSGTRRGEQFF
TGTGCCAGCAGCCCCTCCGGGACTAGGCGAGGAGAGCAGTTCTTC
>TRBJ2-2|TRBD1|TRBV5-4|-
CASSLEGARAYTGELFF
TGTGCCAGCAGCTTGGAGGGGGCCAGGGCCTACACCGGGGAGCTGTTTTTT
>TRBJ2-3|TRBD1|TRBV19|-
CASMGQGALAGDTQYF
TGTGCCAGTATGGGACAGGGGGCCTTAGCGGGGGATACGCAGTATTTT
>TRBJ2-2|-|TRBV10-1|-
CASSGDLNTGELFF
TGCGCCAGCAGCGGGGACCTGAACACCGGGGAGCTGTTTTTT
>TRBJ1-1|-|TRBV6-5|-
CASSYSSAGQNTEAFF
TGTGCCAGCAGTTACTCGTCGGCGGGACAGAACACTGAAGCTTTCTTT
>TRBJ2-7|-|TRBV27|-
CASSFTGPREQYF
TGTGCCAGCAGTTTTACGGGGCCAAGAGAGCAGTACTTC
>TRBJ2-7|-|TRBV10-3|-
CAISGQGGVGYEQYF
TGTGCCATCAGTGGACAGGGAGGGGTAGGGTACGAGCAGTACTTC
>TRBJ2-1|TRBD2|TRBV4-2|-
CASSQGGGSLSYNEQFF
TGTGCCAGCAGCCAAGGGGGCGGGAGCCTCTCCTACAATGAGCAGTTCTTC
>TRBJ2-2|-|TRBV7-2|once
CASSLATFATGELFF
TGTGCCAGCAGCTTAGCTACCTTCGCCACCGGGGAGCTGTTTTTT
>TRBJ2-7|TRBD1|TRBV18|-
CASSPGFRGYEQYF
TGTGCCAGCTCACCAGGGTTCAGGGGGTACGAGCAGTACTTC
>TRBJ1-4|-|TRBV7-9|-
CASSSPTGPNEKLFF
TGTGCCAGCAGCTCACCGACAGGACCTAATGAAAAACTGTTTTTT
>TRBJ2-3|TRBD2|TRBV6-5|-
CASSQAGGTTDTQYF
TGTGCCAGCAGCCAAGCGGGAGGCACCACAGATACGCAGTATTTT
>TRBJ2-1|TRBD2|TRBV28|-
CASSLQSGIFHNEQFF
TGTGCCAGCAGTTTACAAAGCGGGATCTTCCACAATGAGCAGTTCTTC
>TRBJ2-7|TRBD1|TRBV9|-
CASSPRTGSSYEQYF
TGTGCCAGCAGCCCCCGGACAGGTTCCAGCTACGAGCAGTACTTC
>TRBJ2-2|-|TRBV2|-
CASSGFANTGELFF
TGTGCCAGCAGTGGATTCGCGAACACCGGGGAGCTGTTTTTT
>TRBJ2-1|-|TRBV30|-
CALGISYNEQFF
TGTGCCTTAGGGATTTCCTACAATGAGCAGTTCTTC
>TRBJ1-1|-|TRBV6-6|-
CASADGTEAFF
TGTGCCAGTGCGGACGGCACTGAAGCTTTCTTT
>TRBJ2-7|-|TRBV2|-
CANQGGPYEQYF
TGTGCCAACCAGGGAGGCCCCTACGAGCAGTACTTC
>TRBJ2-1|-|TRBV28|-
CASSSPWTGSYNEQFF
TGTGCCAGCAGTTCCCCCTGGACGGGTTCCTACAATGAGCAGTTCTTC
>TRBJ2-3|TRBD1|TRBV5-1|once
CASSLEGTVYTDTQYF
TGCGCCAGCAGCTTGGAAGGGACAGTTTATACAGATACGCAGTATTTT
>TRBJ2-1|-|TRBV18|-
CASSQVAPGGSFF
TGTGCCAGCTCACAAGTAGCGCCGGGTGGGTCTTTCTTC
>TRBJ2-3|TRBD2|TRBV4-1|-
CASSQVLAGADTQYF
TGCGCCAGCAGCCAAGTTCTAGCGGGGGCAGATACGCAGTATTTT
>TRBJ2-2|TRBD2|TRBV6-5|-
CASTTASGGTGELFF
TGTGCCAGCACCACCGCTAGCGGGGGCACCGGGGAGCTGTTTTTT
>TRBJ2-1|TRBD2|TRBV6-5|-
CASSPQRGFHNEQFF
TGTGCCAGCAGTCCACAGCGGGGCTTCCACAATGAGCAGTTCTTC
>TRBJ2-3|TRBD2|TRBV6-5|-
CASSLKAGGPDTQYF
TGTGCCAGCAGTCTAAAAGCGGGAGGGCCAGATACGCAGTATTTT
>TRBJ2-5|-|TRBV5-1|-
CASSLGALRPQETQYF
TGCGCCAGCAGCTTGGGGGCCCTGAGGCCGCAAGAGACCCAGTACTTC
>TRBJ2-7|TRBD1|TRBV7-9|-
CASSLAIGPGGEQYF
TGTGCCAGCAGCTTAGCGATCGGTCCAGGGGGCGAGCAGTACTTC
>TRBJ1-5|TRBD1|TRBV28|few
CASSTGTGVRQPQHF
TGTGCCAGCAGCACAGGGACAGGGGTAAGACAGCCCCAGCATTTT
>TRBJ2-1|TRBD1|TRBV28|-
CASSPVGTGDNEQFF
TGTGCCAGCAGTCCCGTCGGGACAGGAGACAATGAGCAGTTCTTC
>TRBJ1-4|TRBD1|TRBV5-4|-
CASSIGQGGTTTNEKLFF
TGTGCCAGCAGCATAGGACAGGGGGGCACGACAACTAATGAAAAACTGTTTTTT